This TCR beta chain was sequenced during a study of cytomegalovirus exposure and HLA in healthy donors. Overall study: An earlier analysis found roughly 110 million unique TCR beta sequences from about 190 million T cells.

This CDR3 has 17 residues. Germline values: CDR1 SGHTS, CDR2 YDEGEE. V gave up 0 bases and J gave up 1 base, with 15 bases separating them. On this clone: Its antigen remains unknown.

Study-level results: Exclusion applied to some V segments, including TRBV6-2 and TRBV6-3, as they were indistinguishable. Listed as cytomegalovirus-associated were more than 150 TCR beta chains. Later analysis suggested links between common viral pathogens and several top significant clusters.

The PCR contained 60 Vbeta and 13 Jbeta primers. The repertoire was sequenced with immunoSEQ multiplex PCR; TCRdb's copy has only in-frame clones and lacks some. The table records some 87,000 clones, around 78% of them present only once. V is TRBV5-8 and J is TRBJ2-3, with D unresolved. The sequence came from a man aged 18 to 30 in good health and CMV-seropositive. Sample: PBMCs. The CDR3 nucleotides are TGTGCCAGCAGCTTGGGTCGAGACTCATGGGGCACAGATACGCAGTATTTT. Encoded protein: CASSLGRDSWGTDTQYF.